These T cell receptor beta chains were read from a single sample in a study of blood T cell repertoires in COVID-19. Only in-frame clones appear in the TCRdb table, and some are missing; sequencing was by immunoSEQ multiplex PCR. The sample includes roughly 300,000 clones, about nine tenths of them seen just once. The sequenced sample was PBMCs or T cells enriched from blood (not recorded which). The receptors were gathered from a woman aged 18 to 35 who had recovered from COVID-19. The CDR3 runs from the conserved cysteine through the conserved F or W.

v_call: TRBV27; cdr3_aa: CASRRQDNSPLHF
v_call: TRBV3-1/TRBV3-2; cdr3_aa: CASSQTSGRDGTYEQYF
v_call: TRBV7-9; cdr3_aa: CASSPQEAGYGYTF
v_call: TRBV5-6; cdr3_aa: CASSQAPREGEKLFF
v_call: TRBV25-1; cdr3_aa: CASSGGQVYSNQPQHF
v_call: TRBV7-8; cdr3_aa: CASSLERDYTEAFF
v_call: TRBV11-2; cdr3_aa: CASSLGAKKDEQYF
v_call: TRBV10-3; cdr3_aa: CAISRNTGITRELFF
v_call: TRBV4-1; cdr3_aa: CASSQDSGGGYEQYF
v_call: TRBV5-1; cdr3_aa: CASREGEGKLFF
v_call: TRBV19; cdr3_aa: CASRAQGAGIEQYF
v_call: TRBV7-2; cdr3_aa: CASSLSTSGGQETQYF
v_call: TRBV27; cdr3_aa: CASSLSRSLSEAFF
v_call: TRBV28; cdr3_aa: CASSFTGPGKQYF
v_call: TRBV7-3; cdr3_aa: CASSLGSDYTDTQYF
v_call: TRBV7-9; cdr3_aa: CASSLDLTSGGSQETQYF
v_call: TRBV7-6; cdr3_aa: CASSPWTSGSNTQYF
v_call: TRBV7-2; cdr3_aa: CASKMGQGYGYTF
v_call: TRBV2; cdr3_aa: CASKTGASEKLFF
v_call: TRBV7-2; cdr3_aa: CASSRVQGGNQPQHF
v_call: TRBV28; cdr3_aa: CASSSGENTEAFF
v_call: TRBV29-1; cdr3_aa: CSVATGGTYNEQFF
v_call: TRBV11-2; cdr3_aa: CASSFTADTEAFF
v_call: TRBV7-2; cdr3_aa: CASSSRTGLTGELFF
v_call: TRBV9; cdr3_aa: CASSEGTGFVTEAFF
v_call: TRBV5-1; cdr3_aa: CASSLEISGHDATNEKLFF
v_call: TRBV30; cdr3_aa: CAWSVPAGMNEQFF
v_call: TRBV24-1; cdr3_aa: CATSDVSLGGRNGGELFF
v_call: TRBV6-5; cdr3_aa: CASSYLQGAGEKLFF
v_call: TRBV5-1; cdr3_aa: CASRASGNNEQFF
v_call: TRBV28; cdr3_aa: CASSHGQLLNQPQHF
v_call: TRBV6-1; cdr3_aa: CASSDGQAFF
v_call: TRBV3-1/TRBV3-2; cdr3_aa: CASSQTGTGVNEQYF
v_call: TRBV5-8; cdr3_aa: CASSLGSQPQHF
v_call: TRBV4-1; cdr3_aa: CASSQPSGGAPGVNEQFF
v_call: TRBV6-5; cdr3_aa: CASSRGQRNEKLFF
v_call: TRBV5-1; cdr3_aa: CASSSQDEKLFF